This TCR beta chain was captured in a study of human T cells and chemical hapten exposure. A single record per CDR3 protein comes from TCRdb applying MiXCR to the RACE reads. The data contain 300,000 to 450,000 distinct CDR3 sequences, 5.1% of them singletons. A few counts support this clonotype. Time point described: pre-sensitization, week 0. As to treatment: therapeutic diphenylcyclopropenone sensitization with weekly scalp DPC. Extraction of total RNA was performed on unfractionated whole blood. J lost 6 bases, V lost 6 bases, and 10 bases had no gene match. This CDR3 is built from 15 residues. Germline-derived CDR1 and CDR2 are SNHLY and FYNNEI.

This chain links TRBV2 with TRBJ2-1, with 8 bases lining up with TRBD1. The specimen comprised whole blood, sampled in connection with sensitization to the hapten diphenylcyclopropenone (DPC). The TCR originated in a woman aged 45 to 65 with alopecia areata. Some clones in this sample may be carry-over from other donors' samples. CDR3 nucleotides: TGTGCCAGCAGATCGGCTGGGACAGGAATCAATGAGCAGTTCTTC. It codes for CASRSAGTGINEQFF. The complete variable domain, with remaining parts taken from reference TRBV2 and TRBJ2-1, reads EPEVTQTPSHQVTQMGQEVILRCVPISNHLYFYWYRQILGQKVEFLVSFYNNEISEKSEIFDDQFSVERPDGSNFTLKIRSTKLEDSAMYFCASRSAGTGINEQFFGPGTRLTVL.